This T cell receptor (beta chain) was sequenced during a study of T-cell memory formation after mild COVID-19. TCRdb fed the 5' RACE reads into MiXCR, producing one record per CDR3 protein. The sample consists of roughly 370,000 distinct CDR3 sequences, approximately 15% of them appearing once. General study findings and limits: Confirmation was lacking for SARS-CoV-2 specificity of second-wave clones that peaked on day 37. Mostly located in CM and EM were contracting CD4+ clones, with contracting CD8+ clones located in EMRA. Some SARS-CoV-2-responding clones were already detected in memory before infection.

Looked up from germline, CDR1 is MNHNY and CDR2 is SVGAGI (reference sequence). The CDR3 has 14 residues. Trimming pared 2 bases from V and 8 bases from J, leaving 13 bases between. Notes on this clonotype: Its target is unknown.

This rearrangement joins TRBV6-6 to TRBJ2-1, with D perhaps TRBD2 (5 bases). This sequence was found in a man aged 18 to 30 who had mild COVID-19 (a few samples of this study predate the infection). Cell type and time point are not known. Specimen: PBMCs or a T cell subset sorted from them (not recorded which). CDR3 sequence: CASSYPLRAYEQFF. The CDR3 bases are TGTGCCAGCAGTTACCCCCTGAGGGCTTATGAGCAGTTCTTC.